The 23 T cell receptor beta chains below were found in one sample sequenced in a study of Ad26.COV2.S vaccination and SARS-CoV-2 variants. Treatment given: roughly 19 received Ad26.COV2.S at low or high dose, single or two shots; a few received placebo; per-sample allocation not given. Collection of samples fell on day 63 after the first vaccine or placebo injection. Method: immunoSEQ multiplex PCR; TCRdb's copy keeps in-frame clones and lacks some. The sample holds 300,000 to 500,000 clones; approximately 86% are singletons and the top ten take around 3.4%. Source: peripheral blood, taken in a trial of Ad26.COV2.S vaccine versus placebo. Receptors originate from a person between 18 and 59 years old who received the Ad26.COV2.S COVID-19 vaccine or a placebo.

The genes are TRBV10-3 and TRBJ1-6; unclear D gene. V gave up 3 bases and J gave up 11 bases, with 14 bases separating them. CDR3 length equals 14 residues. Germline V gene lookup returns CDR1 ENHRY and CDR2 SYGVKD. CDR3 coding DNA: TGTGCCATCAGTGAAGCGGGTCCCAGGACACCCCTCCACTTT. Its translation is CAISEAGPRTPLHF.

The chain is built from TRBV29-1 and TRBJ1-2; D call uncertain. Germline loops: CDR1 SQVTM, CDR2 ANQGSEA. V was trimmed by 5 bases and J by 2 bases, leaving 12 bases between them. This CDR3 comprises 13 residues. This chain's CDR3 is CSVSWSQNYGYTF. In DNA form, the CDR3 reads TGCAGCGTTTCGTGGAGCCAGAACTATGGCTACACCTTC.

In its sample, this clone was seen many times. The gene calls are TRBV5-1 and TRBJ2-7; D is unclear. V shed 0 bases and J shed 2 bases, with 9 bases lying between them. Germline values: CDR1 SGHRS, CDR2 YFSETQ. This CDR3 is 14 amino acids long. The CDR3 bases are TGCGCCAGCAGCTTGGAGTATGGGCCCTACGAGCAGTACTTC. Its translation: CASSLEYGPYEQYF.

The rearrangement joins TRBV7-2 to TRBJ1-1; TRBD1 aligns across 9 bases. Germline V gene sequence: CDR1 SGHTA, CDR2 FQGNSA. V lost 5 bases, J lost 4 bases, and 5 bases stayed unmatched. The CDR3 is 14 residues long. CDR3 sequence (DNA): TGTGCCAGCAGCCAGACAGGGGGGCCCACTGAAGCTTTCTTT. Amino acids: CASSQTGGPTEAFF.

The J gene is TRBJ1-1, the V gene TRBV11-2; possible D gene TRBD1, 6 bases. The germline V and J ends were trimmed by 7 bases and 1 base, with 13 bases remaining between them. The CDR3 is 14 amino acids. In germline, CDR1 is SGHAT, CDR2 FQNNGV. Here the CDR3 reads CASNRRQENTEAFF. DNA for the CDR3: TGTGCCAGCAACAGGCGACAGGAGAACACTGAAGCTTTCTTT.

The genes are TRBV5-1 and TRBJ2-3, with TRBD2 matching 11 bases. V shed 0 bases and J 2 bases; nucleotides not matched to a gene: 8. The CDR3 consists of 18 residues. Germline assignment: CDR1 SGHRS and CDR2 YFSETQ. In nucleotides, the CDR3 is TGCGCCAGCAGCTTGGAAGGGCTAGCGGGGGGCAACACAGATACGCAGTATTTT. Protein: CASSLEGLAGGNTDTQYF.

This clone was observed a single time. The chain uses TRBV5-1 and TRBJ1-6, with 9 bases identical to TRBD1. With V trimmed by 7 bases and J by 6 bases, 5 bases remained unmatched. Germline loops: CDR1 SGHRS, CDR2 YFSETQ. This CDR3 comprises 14 residues. CDR3 in amino acids: CASQVGQGNSPLHF. The CDR3 coding sequence is TGCGCCAGCCAGGTGGGACAGGGTAATTCACCCCTCCACTTT.

The chain employs TRBV19 and TRBJ1-2; no clear D. In germline, CDR1 is LNHDA, CDR2 SQIVND (reference sequence). There are 16 residues in the CDR3. Trimming removed 6 bases at V and 3 bases at J, with 20 bases between. The CDR3 DNA follows: TGTGCCAGTAGCCATGGACCTACTACATCCGACTATGGCTACACCTTC. This sequence encodes CASSHGPTTSDYGYTF.

This chain uses TRBV10-3 with TRBJ1-3; 7 bases are a match to TRBD1. The CDR3 sequence is 15 residues long. The junction had 5 bases not matched to a gene; V was cut back by 6 bases and J by 0 bases. Germline lookup yields CDR1 ENHRY and CDR2 SYGVKD. The CDR3 reads CAISQDRDSGNTIYF. The CDR3, as DNA: TGTGCCATCAGCCAAGACAGGGACTCTGGAAACACCATATATTTT.

This chain links TRBV7-2 with TRBJ1-6, with D possibly being TRBD1 (5 bases). From germline, CDR1 is SGHTA and CDR2 FQGNSA. There are 16 residues in the CDR3. The V gene lost 6 bases and the J gene lost 0 bases, with 12 bases spanning the gap. The chain's CDR3 is CASRRGGASYNSPLHF. The CDR3 nucleotides read TGTGCCAGCAGACGAGGAGGGGCCTCCTATAATTCACCCCTCCACTTT.

This chain uses TRBV7-2 with TRBJ2-3; 16 nucleotides agree with TRBD2. V trimming: 3 bases; J trimming: 3 bases; junction bases outside the gene matches: 6. Germline values: CDR1 SGHTA, CDR2 FQGNSA. There are 18 residues in the CDR3. The CDR3 DNA reads as TGTGCCAGCAGCTTTATGGGACTAGCGGGGGGGCGTACAGATACGCAGTATTTT. This codes for CASSFMGLAGGRTDTQYF.

The chain uses TRBV30 and TRBJ1-1; no clear D. Germline CDR1 is GTSNPN and CDR2 is SVGIG (reference sequence). With 4 bases removed from V and 11 bases from J, the gap between germline ends came to 14 bases. The CDR3 runs to 11 residues. CDR3: CAWISTYEAFF. As DNA, the CDR3 is TGTGCCTGGATCTCGACTTATGAGGCTTTCTTT.

The chain couples TRBV11-2 to TRBJ2-1; D uncertain. V lost 5 bases to trimming and J lost 15 bases, with 23 bases between them. Germline V gives CDR1 SGHAT, CDR2 FQNNGV. This CDR3 is built from 14 residues. This chain's CDR3 is CASSPNPQSPTWFF. In nucleotides, the CDR3 is TGTGCCAGCAGCCCCAACCCACAGAGCCCTACCTGGTTCTTC.

V gene TRBV5-1 combines with J gene TRBJ1-1, with a weak D call TRBD1 (6 bases). CDR3 length: 14 amino acids. V was clipped by 2 bases and J by 3 bases, with 11 bases between them. Looked up from germline, CDR1 is SGHRS and CDR2 is YFSETQ. The CDR3 coding sequence is TGCGCCAGCAGCTTACAGGCAGGGGACACTGAAGCTTTCTTT. Protein sequence: CASSLQAGDTEAFF.

This clone has just one count. This chain uses TRBV5-4 with TRBJ2-3, with unresolved D. V gave up 3 bases and J gave up 2 bases, with 7 bases separating them. The CDR3 consists of 13 residues. Germline V gene lookup returns CDR1 SGHNT and CDR2 YYREEE (reference sequence). CDR3 loop: CASSSRVTDTQYF. Here the CDR3 DNA reads TGTGCCAGCAGCTCCCGTGTCACAGATACGCAGTATTTT.

This chain connects TRBV2 to TRBJ1-3; possibly TRBD1 for D (6 bases). The CDR3 is made up of 16 amino acids. The V gene's germline CDR1 is SNHLY and CDR2 FYNNEI. V dropped 3 bases and J dropped 2 bases, with 14 bases sitting between them. CDR3 DNA: TGTGCCAGCAGTGAGCAGGGGATAGGTGCTGGAAACACCATATATTTT. Translation: CASSEQGIGAGNTIYF.

This chain uses TRBV20-1 with TRBJ1-2, with D possibly being TRBD1 (5 bases). This CDR3 contains 11 residues. CDR1 DFQATT and CDR2 SNEGSKA come from the germline V gene (reference sequence). V was trimmed by 3 bases and J by 7 bases, leaving 9 bases between them. The CDR3 DNA sequence: TGCAGTGCTAGGAGAGGGGTTGGCTACACCTTC. Its protein product is CSARRGVGYTF.

The chain carries TRBV24-1 and TRBJ1-2, with 8 bases fitting TRBD1. The V gene's germline CDR1 is KGHDR and CDR2 SFDVKD. The CDR3 totals 13 residues. V gave up 4 bases and J gave up 8 bases; unmatched junction bases: 5. CDR3 DNA sequence: TGTGCCACCAGTGAGGACAGGGACAGAGGCTACACCTTC. This sequence encodes CATSEDRDRGYTF.

V gene TRBV6-5 combines with J gene TRBJ2-7, with 8 nucleotides matching TRBD2. Looked up from germline, CDR1 is MNHEY and CDR2 is SVGAGI. This CDR3 has 14 residues. Trimming at V came to 6 bases and at J to 4 bases, leaving 8 bases not matched to a gene. DNA of the CDR3: TGTGCCAGCAGATCCGGGGGGGCCCTGTACGAGCAGTACTTC. Translated, it gives CASRSGGALYEQYF.

The rearrangement uses TRBV3-1 (or the pseudogene TRBV3-2) and TRBJ2-3; 10 bases map to TRBD2. Germline values: CDR1 LGHDT, CDR2 YNNKEL (reference sequence). V lost 1 base to trimming and J lost 1 base; unmatched junction nucleotides: 2. The CDR3 loop spans 16 amino acids. In DNA, the CDR3 is TGTGCCAGCAGCCAAGGGCTAGCGGGGGGCACAGATACGCAGTATTTT. This sequence encodes CASSQGLAGGTDTQYF.

V gene TRBV7-9 combines with J gene TRBJ1-5; a possible D gene is TRBD1 (5 bases). CDR1 and CDR2 from the germline V gene are SEHNR and FQNEAQ (reference sequence). The CDR3 is 14 residues long. Trimming shortened V by 2 bases and J by 8 bases, and 13 bases separated the two germline ends. The DNA of the CDR3 is TGTGCCAGCAGCTTAAAAGGATTGGGGGAGCCCCAGCATTTT. Its translation: CASSLKGLGEPQHF. Together with reference TRBV7-9 and TRBJ1-5, the CDR3 gives the full variable domain: DTGVSQNPRHKITKRGQNVTFRCDPISEHNRLYWYRQTLGQGPEFLTYFQNEAQLEKSRLLSDRFSAERPKGSFSTLEIQRTEQGDSAMYLCASSLKGLGEPQHFGDGTRLSIL.

The chain joins TRBV25-1 to TRBJ2-7, with D perhaps TRBD1 (6 bases). V was trimmed by 5 bases and J by 0 bases, leaving 14 bases between them. CDR3 size: 15 residues. In germline, CDR1 is MGHDK, CDR2 SYGVNS. Written as DNA, the CDR3 is TGTGCCAGCAGTCCCCGGGACATAGGCTCCTACGAGCAGTACTTC. This encodes CASSPRDIGSYEQYF.

The chain recombines TRBV6-1 with TRBJ1-1, with a possible D match to TRBD1 (5 bases). The CDR3 sequence is 12 residues long. Germline V gene data show CDR1 as MNHNS and CDR2 as SASEGT. V dropped 4 bases and J dropped 5 bases, with 8 bases sitting between them. As DNA, the CDR3 is TGTGCCAGCAGTGCAGGGTATACTGAAGCTTTCTTT. Its translation is CASSAGYTEAFF.